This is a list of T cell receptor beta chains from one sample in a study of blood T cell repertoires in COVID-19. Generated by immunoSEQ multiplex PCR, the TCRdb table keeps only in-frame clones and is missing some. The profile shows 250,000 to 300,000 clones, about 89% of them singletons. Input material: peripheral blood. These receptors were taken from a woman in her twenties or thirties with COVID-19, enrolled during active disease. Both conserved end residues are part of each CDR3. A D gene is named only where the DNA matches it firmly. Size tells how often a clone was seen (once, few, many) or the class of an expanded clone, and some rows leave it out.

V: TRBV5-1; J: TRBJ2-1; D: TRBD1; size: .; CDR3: CASSLVTGIVVYEQFF; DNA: TGCGCCAGCAGTCTCGTGACAGGGATAGTGGTCTATGAGCAGTTCTTC
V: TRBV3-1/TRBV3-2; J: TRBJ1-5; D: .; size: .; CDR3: CASSLRTDNQPQHF; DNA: TGTGCCAGCAGCCTAAGGACAGACAATCAGCCCCAGCATTTT
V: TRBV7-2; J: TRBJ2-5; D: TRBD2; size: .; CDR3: CASILSGRSEETQYF; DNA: TGTGCCAGCATCCTTAGCGGGAGATCCGAAGAGACCCAGTACTTC
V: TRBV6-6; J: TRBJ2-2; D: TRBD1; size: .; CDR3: CASSYGGTGGNRELFF; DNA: TGTGCCAGCAGTTACGGAGGGACAGGGGGGAATAGGGAGCTGTTTTTT
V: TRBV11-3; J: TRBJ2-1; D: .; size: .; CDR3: CASSQEGDYNEQFF; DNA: TGTGCCAGCAGCCAAGAGGGCGATTACAATGAGCAGTTCTTC
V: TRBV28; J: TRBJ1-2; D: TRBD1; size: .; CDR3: CASSFWDRGAYGYTF; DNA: TGTGCCAGCAGTTTTTGGGACAGGGGTGCCTATGGCTACACCTTC
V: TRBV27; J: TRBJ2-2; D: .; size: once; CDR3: CASRTGQTNTGELFF; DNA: TGTGCCAGCAGGACCGGACAGACGAACACCGGGGAGCTGTTTTTT
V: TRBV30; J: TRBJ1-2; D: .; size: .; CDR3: CARSHQGNYGYTF; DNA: TGTGCCCGGTCCCATCAGGGGAATTATGGCTACACCTTC
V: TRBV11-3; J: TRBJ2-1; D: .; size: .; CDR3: CASSYYNNEQFF; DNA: TGTGCCAGCAGCTATTATAACAATGAGCAGTTCTTC
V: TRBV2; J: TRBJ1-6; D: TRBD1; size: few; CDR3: CASTPQGAVGNSPLHF; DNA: TGTGCCAGCACCCCACAGGGGGCCGTCGGGAATTCACCCCTCCACTTT
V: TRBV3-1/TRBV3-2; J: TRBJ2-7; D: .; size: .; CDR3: CASSQGRSSYEQYF; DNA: TGTGCCAGCAGCCAAGGAAGGAGCTCCTACGAGCAGTACTTC
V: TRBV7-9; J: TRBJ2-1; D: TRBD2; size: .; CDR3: CASTTGTSFFDEQFF; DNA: TGTGCCAGCACCACGGGGACTAGCTTTTTCGATGAGCAGTTCTTC
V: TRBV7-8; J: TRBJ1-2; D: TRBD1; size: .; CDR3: CASSLSDRAEGYTF; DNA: TGTGCCAGCAGCTTAAGCGACAGGGCCGAAGGCTACACCTTC
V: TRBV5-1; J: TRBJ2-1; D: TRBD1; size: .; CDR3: CASSGGQGTYNEQFF; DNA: TGCGCCAGCAGCGGGGGACAGGGGACCTACAATGAGCAGTTCTTC
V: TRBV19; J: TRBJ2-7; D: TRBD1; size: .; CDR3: CASSAGTGIYEQYF; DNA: TGTGCCAGTAGCGCCGGGACAGGGATATACGAGCAGTACTTC
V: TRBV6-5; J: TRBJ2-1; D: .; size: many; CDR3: CASSKGEYNEQFF; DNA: TGTGCCAGCAGTAAGGGAGAGTACAATGAGCAGTTCTTC
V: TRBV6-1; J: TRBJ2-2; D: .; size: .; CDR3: CASSEARGGELFF; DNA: TGTGCCAGCAGTGAAGCAAGGGGCGGGGAGCTGTTTTTT
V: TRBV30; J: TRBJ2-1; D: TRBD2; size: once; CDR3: CAWSWGGNEQFF; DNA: TGTGCCTGGAGTTGGGGGGGCAATGAGCAGTTCTTC
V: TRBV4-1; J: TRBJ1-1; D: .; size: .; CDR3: CASSQVEGVSNTEAFF; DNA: TGCGCCAGCAGCCAAGTAGAGGGGGTGTCGAACACTGAAGCTTTCTTT
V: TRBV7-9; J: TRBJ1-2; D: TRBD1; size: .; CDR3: CASSLGQGSQYGYTF; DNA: TGTGCCAGCAGCTTGGGACAGGGGTCCCAGTATGGCTACACCTTC
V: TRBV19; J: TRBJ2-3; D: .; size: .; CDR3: CASSISGRGVSTDTQYF; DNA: TGTGCCAGTAGTATATCGGGGCGGGGAGTAAGCACAGATACGCAGTATTTT
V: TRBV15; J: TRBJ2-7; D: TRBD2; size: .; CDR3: CATSRDRLAGRYEQYF; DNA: TGTGCCACCAGCAGAGATCGTCTAGCGGGCCGCTACGAGCAGTACTTC
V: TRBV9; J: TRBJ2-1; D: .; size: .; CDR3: CASSSRGSSYNEQFF; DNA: TGTGCCAGCAGCTCCCGTGGCAGCTCCTACAATGAGCAGTTCTTC
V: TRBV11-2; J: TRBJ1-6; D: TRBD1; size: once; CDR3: CASSLDPGQGATDSPLHF; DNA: TGTGCCAGCAGCCTCGACCCGGGACAGGGGGCCACGGATTCACCCCTCCACTTT
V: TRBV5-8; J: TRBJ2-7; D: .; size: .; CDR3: CASSLGTVAYEQYF; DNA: TGTGCCAGCAGCTTGGGTACAGTCGCCTACGAGCAGTACTTC
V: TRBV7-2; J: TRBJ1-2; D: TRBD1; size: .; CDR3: CASRPGGTGVVHGYTF; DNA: TGTGCCAGCAGGCCGGGGGGGACAGGGGTAGTCCATGGCTACACCTTC
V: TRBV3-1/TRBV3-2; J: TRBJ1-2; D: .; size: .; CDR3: CASSQEGAAKGYTF; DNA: TGTGCCAGCAGCCAAGAAGGAGCGGCCAAGGGCTACACCTTC
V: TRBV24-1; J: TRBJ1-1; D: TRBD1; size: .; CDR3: CATSEWDRVGAFF; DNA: TGTGCCACCAGTGAGTGGGACAGGGTCGGAGCTTTCTTT
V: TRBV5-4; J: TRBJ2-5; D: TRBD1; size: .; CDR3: CASSRITTGGAETQYF; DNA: TGTGCCAGCAGCCGAATTACGACAGGGGGCGCCGAGACCCAGTACTTC
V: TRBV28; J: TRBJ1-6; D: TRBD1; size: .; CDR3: CASSLWDREDDGNSPLHF; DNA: TGTGCCAGCAGTTTGTGGGACAGGGAGGACGATGGAAATTCACCCCTCCACTTT
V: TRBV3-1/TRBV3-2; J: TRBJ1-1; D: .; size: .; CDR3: CASSPQGTEAFF; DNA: TGTGCCAGCAGCCCGCAGGGCACTGAAGCTTTCTTT
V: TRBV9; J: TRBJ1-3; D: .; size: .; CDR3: CASSVRRTGNTIYF; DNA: TGTGCCAGCAGCGTAAGGAGGACTGGAAACACCATATATTTT
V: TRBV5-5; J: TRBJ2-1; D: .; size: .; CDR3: CASQPGVWSYNEQFF; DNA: TGTGCCAGCCAGCCGGGGGTATGGTCCTACAATGAGCAGTTCTTC
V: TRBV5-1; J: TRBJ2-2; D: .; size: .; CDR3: CASSPEGTRGELFF; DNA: TGCGCCAGCAGCCCGGAGGGTACTCGAGGGGAGCTGTTTTTT
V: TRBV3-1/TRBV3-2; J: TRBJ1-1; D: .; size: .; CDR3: CASSQQGRTNTEAFF; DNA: TGTGCCAGCAGCCAGCAGGGCAGGACGAACACTGAAGCTTTCTTT
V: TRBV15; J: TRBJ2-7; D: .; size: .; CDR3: CATSNERHSYEQYF; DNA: TGTGCCACCAGCAACGAGCGGCACTCCTACGAGCAGTACTTC
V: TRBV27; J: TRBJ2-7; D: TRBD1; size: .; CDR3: CASSSLFRGNEQYF; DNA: TGTGCCAGCAGTTCCCTATTCAGGGGGAACGAGCAGTACTTC
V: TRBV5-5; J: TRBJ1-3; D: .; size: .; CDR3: CASSFGLGSGNTIYF; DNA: TGTGCCAGCAGCTTCGGACTCGGCTCTGGAAACACCATATATTTT
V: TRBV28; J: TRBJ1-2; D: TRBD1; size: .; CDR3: CASSTQGEYRYGYTF; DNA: TGTGCCAGCAGTACGCAGGGGGAATATAGGTATGGCTACACCTTC
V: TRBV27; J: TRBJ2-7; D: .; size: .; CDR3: CASSPRKAGRPPYEQYF; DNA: TGTGCCAGCAGTCCTAGGAAAGCGGGCCGGCCGCCCTACGAGCAGTACTTC
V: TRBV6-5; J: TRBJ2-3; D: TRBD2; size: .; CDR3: CASSSTSGSTDTQYF; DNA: TGTGCCAGCAGCTCGACTAGCGGGAGCACAGATACGCAGTATTTT
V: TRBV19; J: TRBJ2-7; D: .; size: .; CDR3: CASSHTGTPGEEQYF; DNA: TGTGCCAGTAGTCACACCGGGACCCCGGGGGAGGAGCAGTACTTC
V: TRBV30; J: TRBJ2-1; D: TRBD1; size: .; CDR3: CAWGRGINEQFF; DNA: TGTGCCTGGGGCAGGGGGATCAATGAGCAGTTCTTC
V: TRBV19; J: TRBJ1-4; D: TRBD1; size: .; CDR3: CASRDRAGEKLFF; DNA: TGTGCCAGTAGGGACAGGGCGGGTGAAAAACTGTTTTTT
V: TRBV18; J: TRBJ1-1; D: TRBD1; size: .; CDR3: CASTGTGTIEAFF; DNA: TGTGCCAGTACCGGGACAGGGACAATTGAAGCTTTCTTT
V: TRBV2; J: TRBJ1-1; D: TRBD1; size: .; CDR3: CASSVGQGTEAFF; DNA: TGTGCCAGCAGTGTAGGACAGGGGACTGAAGCTTTCTTT
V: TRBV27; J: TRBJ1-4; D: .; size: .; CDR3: CASRSDTGSLNEKLFF; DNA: TGTGCCAGCCGATCTGACACTGGGAGCCTGAATGAAAAACTGTTTTTT
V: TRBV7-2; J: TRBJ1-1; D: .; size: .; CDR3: CASSLMAGRGAFF; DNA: TGTGCCAGCAGCTTAATGGCAGGACGGGGGGCTTTCTTT
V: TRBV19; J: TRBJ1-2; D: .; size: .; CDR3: CASSTQGRDYGYTF; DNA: TGTGCCAGTAGTACACAGGGTCGTGACTATGGCTACACCTTC
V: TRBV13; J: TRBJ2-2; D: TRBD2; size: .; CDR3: CASRERGGTGELFF; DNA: TGTGCCAGCAGGGAACGGGGGGGCACCGGGGAGCTGTTTTTT
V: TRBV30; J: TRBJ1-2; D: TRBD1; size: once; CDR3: CAWSKTGGHGNYGYTF; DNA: TGTGCCTGGAGTAAGACAGGGGGCCACGGTAACTATGGCTACACCTTC
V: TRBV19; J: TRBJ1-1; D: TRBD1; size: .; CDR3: CASSTGGGTEAFF; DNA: TGTGCCAGTAGCACAGGGGGCGGGACTGAAGCTTTCTTT
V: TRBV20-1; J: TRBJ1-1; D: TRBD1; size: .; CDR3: CSYGTGIEAFF; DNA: TGCAGTTACGGGACAGGGATTGAAGCTTTCTTT
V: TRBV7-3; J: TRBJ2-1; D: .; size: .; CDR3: CASSLRGSPYNEQFF; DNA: TGTGCCAGCAGCTTAAGAGGAAGCCCCTACAATGAGCAGTTCTTC
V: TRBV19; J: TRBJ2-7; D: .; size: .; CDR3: CASSNQGGSYEQYF; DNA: TGTGCCAGTAGTAATCAGGGTGGCTCCTACGAGCAGTACTTC
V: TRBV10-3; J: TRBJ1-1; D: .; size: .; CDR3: CAARTEMNTEAFF; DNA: TGTGCCGCGAGGACAGAGATGAACACTGAAGCTTTCTTT